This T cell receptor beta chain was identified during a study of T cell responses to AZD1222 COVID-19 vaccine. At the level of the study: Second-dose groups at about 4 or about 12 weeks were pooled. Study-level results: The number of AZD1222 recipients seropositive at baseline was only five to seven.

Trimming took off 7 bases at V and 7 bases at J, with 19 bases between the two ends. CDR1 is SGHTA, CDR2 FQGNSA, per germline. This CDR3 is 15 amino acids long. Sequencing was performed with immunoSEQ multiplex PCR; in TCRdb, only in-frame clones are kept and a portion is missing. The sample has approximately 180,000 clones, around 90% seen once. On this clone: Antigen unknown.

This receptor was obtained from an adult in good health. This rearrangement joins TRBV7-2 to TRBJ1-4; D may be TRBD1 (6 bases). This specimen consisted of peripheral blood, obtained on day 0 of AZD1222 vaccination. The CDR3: CASTTDGTTGEKLFF. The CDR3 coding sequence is TGTGCCAGCACTACCGACGGGACAACGGGTGAAAAACTGTTTTTT.